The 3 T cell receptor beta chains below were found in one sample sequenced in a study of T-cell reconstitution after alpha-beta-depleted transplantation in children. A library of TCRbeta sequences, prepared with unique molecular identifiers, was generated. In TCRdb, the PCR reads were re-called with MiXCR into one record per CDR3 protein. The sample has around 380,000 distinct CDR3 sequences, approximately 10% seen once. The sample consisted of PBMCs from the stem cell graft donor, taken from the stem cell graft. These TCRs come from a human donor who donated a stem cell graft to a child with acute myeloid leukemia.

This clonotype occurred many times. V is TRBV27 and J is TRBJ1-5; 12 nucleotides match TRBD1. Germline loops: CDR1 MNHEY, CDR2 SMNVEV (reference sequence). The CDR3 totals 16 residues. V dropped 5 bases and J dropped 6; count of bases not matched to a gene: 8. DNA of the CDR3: TGTGCCAGCAGTCCCTTGGGGACAGGGGGCCCTCAGCCCCAGCATTTT. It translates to CASSPLGTGGPQPQHF.

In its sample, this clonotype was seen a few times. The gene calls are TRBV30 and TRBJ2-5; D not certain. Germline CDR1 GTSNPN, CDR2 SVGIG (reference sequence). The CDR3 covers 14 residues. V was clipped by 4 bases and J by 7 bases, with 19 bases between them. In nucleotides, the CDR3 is TGTGCCTGGAAACACCCATCTCGTCGTGGGACCCAGTACTTC. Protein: CAWKHPSRRGTQYF.

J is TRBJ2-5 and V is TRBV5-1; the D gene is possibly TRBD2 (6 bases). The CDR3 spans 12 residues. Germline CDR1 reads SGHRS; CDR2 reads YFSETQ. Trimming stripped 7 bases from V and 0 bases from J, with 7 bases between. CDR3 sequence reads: CASRGYQETQYF. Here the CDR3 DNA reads TGCGCCAGCCGGGGGTACCAAGAGACCCAGTACTTC.